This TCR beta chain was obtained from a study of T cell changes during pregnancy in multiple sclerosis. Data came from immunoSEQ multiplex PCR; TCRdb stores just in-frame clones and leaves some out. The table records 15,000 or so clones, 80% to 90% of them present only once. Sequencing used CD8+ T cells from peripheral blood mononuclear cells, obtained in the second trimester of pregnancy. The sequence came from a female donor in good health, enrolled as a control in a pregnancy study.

The CDR3 region has the DNA TGTGCCAGCAGCGTAGCTACTCGATATCAGCCCCAGCATTTT. This codes for CASSVATRYQPQHF. The chain uses TRBV9 and TRBJ1-5; D remains unclear. V was clipped by 0 bases and J by 5 bases, with 9 bases between them. CDR3 length equals 14 residues. Germline V lookup: CDR1 SGDLS, CDR2 YYNGEE.